One sample yielded the 2 T cell receptor beta chains listed below, sequenced in a study of shared clonotypes between healthy human individuals. Only in-frame clones appear in the TCRdb table, and some are missing; sequencing was by immunoSEQ multiplex PCR. The repertoire includes about 2 million clones, about 95% of them detected once, and around 1.1% sits in the top ten. Only CD45RO-negative cells positively selected for CCR7 counted as naive CD8 cells, so terminally differentiated effector memory CD45RA+ cells were excluded. Sequencing was performed on naive CD8+ T cells sorted from blood. Source of these receptors: a man between 18 and 35 years old in good health.

The chain uses TRBV27 and TRBJ1-1, with 9 positions matching TRBD1. CDR3 length: 16 residues. Germline lookup yields CDR1 MNHEY and CDR2 SMNVEV (reference sequence). The J segment lost 3 bases and the V segment lost 2 bases, leaving 7 bases of the junction unmatched. The CDR3 here is CASSLIGTGRDTEAFF. The CDR3 nucleotides are TGTGCCAGCAGTTTAATCGGGACAGGGCGGGACACTGAAGCTTTCTTT.

This sequence joins TRBV6-6 and TRBJ2-7; 12 positions match TRBD2. V gave up 3 bases and J gave up 7 bases; unmatched junction bases: 7. The CDR3 runs 15 residues. Germline loops: CDR1 MNHNY, CDR2 SVGAGI (reference sequence). The CDR3 spells CASSYGLAGTREQYF. CDR3 coding DNA: TGTGCCAGCAGTTATGGACTAGCGGGAACGAGGGAGCAGTACTTC.